The clone carrying this TCR beta chain was seen a few times. Its specificity is not known. The CDR3 length is 14 residues. Between the trimmed V and J ends, which lost 1 base and 8 bases, there was a span of 12 bases. Germline loops: CDR1 SGDLS, CDR2 YYNGEE. The sample belongs to a study of shared clonotypes between healthy human individuals. About the research overall: Each donor had three CD4 naive, three CD4 memory, two CD8 naive and one CD8 memory plate.

Only in-frame clones appear in the TCRdb table, and some are missing; sequencing was by immunoSEQ multiplex PCR. The data hold 2 million to 2.5 million clones, with more than 85% observed a single time. General study points: Naive subsets tended to show greater estimated richness than memory subsets.

The chain has TRBV9 and TRBJ1-4; possible D gene TRBD1, 5 bases. This TCR was sampled from a young man in good health. Some clones in this sample may be carry-over from other donors' samples. Sequencing used naive CD4+ T cells from PBMCs. Documented subset: CD45RA+ positively selected. The DNA of the CDR3 is TGTGCCAGCAGCGTATCTGGGGCTGGAGAAAAACTGTTTTTT. Its protein is CASSVSGAGEKLFF. The full variable domain, in which reference TRBV9 and TRBJ1-4 provide the parts outside the CDR3, is DSGVTQTPKHLITATGQRVTLRCSPRSGDLSVYWYQQSLDQGLQFLIQYYNGEERAKGNILERFSAQQFPDLHSELNLSSLELGDSALYFCASSVSGAGEKLFFGSGTQLSVL.